These 19 T cell receptor beta chains share one sample of origin, sequenced in a study of blood T cell repertoires in COVID-19. The method was immunoSEQ multiplex PCR; TCRdb's version includes in-frame clones alone and lacks a portion of them. The sample lists 200,000 to 250,000 clones; roughly 80% were seen once. Sequenced input: peripheral blood. These receptors originate from a woman at least 80 years old with acute or convalescent COVID-19.

The chain employs TRBV2 and TRBJ2-1; 9 bases agree with TRBD2. Per germline, CDR1 SNHLY and CDR2 FYNNEI. This CDR3 is 16 amino acids long. With V trimmed by 2 bases and J by 4 bases, 6 bases remained unmatched. CDR3 coding DNA: TGTGCCAGCAGTGAAAACAGAGCGGGAGGATACAATGAGCAGTTCTTC. It specifies CASSENRAGGYNEQFF.

The V and J genes are TRBV5-5 and TRBJ1-4; D not resolved. The CDR3 is made up of 15 amino acids. Trimming took off 2 bases at V and 0 bases at J, with 8 bases between the two ends. Germline CDR1 reads SGHKS; CDR2 reads YYEKEE (reference sequence). The CDR3 coding sequence is TGTGCCAGCAGCTTCAGTTCTGCAACTAATGAAAAACTGTTTTTT. Protein sequence: CASSFSSATNEKLFF.

This chain links TRBV27 with TRBJ1-4; TRBD1 matches 7 bases. The length of the CDR3 is 16 residues. CDR1 MNHEY and CDR2 SMNVEV come from the germline V gene (reference sequence). Trimming took 5 bases from V and 8 from J; bases not matched to a gene: 14. CDR3 protein: CASSRGQPHASEKLFF. CDR3 sequence (DNA): TGTGCCAGCAGTAGGGGACAGCCTCACGCGTCGGAAAAACTGTTTTTT.

This clone was seen a single time. The chain employs TRBV7-9 and TRBJ2-7, with TRBD1 matching over 8 bases. The CDR3 is made up of 16 amino acids. J was trimmed by 1 base and V by 5 bases; bases with no gene match: 10. Germline lookup yields CDR1 SEHNR and CDR2 FQNEAQ (reference sequence). CDR3 region: CASSRLVRTGSYEQYF. The CDR3 nucleotides read TGTGCCAGCAGCCGTCTTGTCCGGACAGGGTCCTACGAGCAGTACTTC.

This rearrangement joins TRBV7-9 to TRBJ2-3, with D tentatively TRBD2 (5 bases). CDR1 and CDR2 (germline): SEHNR, FQNEAQ (reference sequence). CDR3 length: 13 amino acids. Trimming shortened V by 5 bases and J by 4 bases, and 10 bases separated the two germline ends. As DNA, the CDR3 is TGTGCCAGCAGCCCCCTGAGGGCAGATACGCAGTATTTT. This gives the protein CASSPLRADTQYF.

J is TRBJ2-1 and V is TRBV12-5, with 7 nucleotides matching TRBD2. The germline gives CDR1 LGHNT, CDR2 FRNRAP. Trimming removed 7 bases from V and 5 bases from J; junction bases left unmatched: 11. The CDR3 spans 15 residues. CDR3 sequence: CASAPAGVLDNEQFF. CDR3 DNA: TGTGCTAGTGCCCCTGCGGGGGTTTTAGACAATGAGCAGTTCTTC.

The genes are TRBV2 and TRBJ1-5; possible D gene TRBD1, 5 bases. CDR1 and CDR2 (germline): SNHLY, FYNNEI. There are 14 residues in the CDR3. The germline V and J ends were trimmed by 0 bases and 2 bases, with 5 bases remaining between them. As DNA, the CDR3 is TGTGCCAGCAGTGAAGCCAGGGGCAATCAGCCCCAGCATTTT. Its translation: CASSEARGNQPQHF.

This chain uses TRBV5-5 with TRBJ2-2; 7 bases are shared with TRBD2. The trim removed 0 bases at V and 3 bases at J, leaving 5 bases unmatched. CDR3 length equals 16 residues. The V gene's germline CDR1 is SGHKS and CDR2 YYEKEE (reference sequence). For the CDR3, the DNA is TGTGCCAGCAGCTTGGTGCTAGCGGAAGACACCGGGGAGCTGTTTTTT. It encodes CASSLVLAEDTGELFF.

This clone was observed once. The rearrangement joins TRBV5-1 to TRBJ2-6; weak D call: TRBD1 (6 bases). Germline CDR1 SGHRS, CDR2 YFSETQ. The CDR3 is made up of 17 amino acids. The V and J ends lost 4 bases and 2 bases respectively, with 16 bases between them. CDR3 sequence reads: CASSPGHLSAGANVLTF. The CDR3 bases are TGCGCCAGCAGCCCGGGACACCTTTCAGCTGGGGCCAACGTCCTGACTTTC.

The chain is built from TRBV30 and TRBJ1-6, with 7 bases lining up with TRBD1. CDR1 is GTSNPN and CDR2 is SVGIG in the germline V gene (reference sequence). This CDR3 is built from 17 residues. V dropped 2 bases and J dropped 0; count of bases not matched to a gene: 7. The CDR3 DNA is TGTGCCTGGAGTCTAGGACAGGCCAGCTCCTATAATTCACCCCTCCACTTT. Its translation is CAWSLGQASSYNSPLHF.

V usage is TRBV28 and J usage is TRBJ1-4; D is uncertain. CDR1 and CDR2 from the germline V gene are MDHEN and SYDVKM. With 1 base removed from V and 8 bases from J, the gap between germline ends came to 5 bases. The CDR3 runs 12 residues. The CDR3 DNA reads TGTGCCAGCAGTTTATCAGGAGAAAAACTGTTTTTT. Protein: CASSLSGEKLFF.

This chain uses TRBV9 with TRBJ2-1; unclear D gene. Germline loops: CDR1 SGDLS, CDR2 YYNGEE. This CDR3 has 13 amino acids. V shed 0 bases and J shed 6 bases, with 7 bases lying between them. In DNA form, the CDR3 reads TGTGCCAGCAGCGTAGACAGCCTCAATGAGCAGTTCTTC. Protein sequence: CASSVDSLNEQFF.

The V call is TRBV3-1 (or the pseudogene TRBV3-2), the J call TRBJ1-5, with 11 positions matching TRBD1. The V segment lost 0 bases and the J segment 2 bases; nucleotides outside the gene matches: 6. The CDR3 loop spans 18 amino acids. Germline V gives CDR1 LGHDT, CDR2 YNNKEL (reference sequence). The CDR3 protein is CASSQDADRGQGNQPQHF. The CDR3 DNA reads TGTGCCAGCAGCCAAGATGCGGACAGGGGGCAGGGCAATCAGCCCCAGCATTTT.

The chain recombines TRBV19 with TRBJ1-1; D not certain. CDR1 is LNHDA and CDR2 is SQIVND in the germline V gene (reference sequence). Trimming removed 7 bases from V and 1 base from J, with 4 bases in between. The CDR3 consists of 11 residues. The CDR3 reads CASTWNTEAFF. CDR3 coding DNA: TGTGCCAGTACTTGGAACACTGAAGCTTTCTTT.

This clone was observed many times. The chain recombines TRBV28 with TRBJ2-2; D gene ambiguous. V was cut by 2 bases and J by 6 bases, with 4 bases left in between. This CDR3 region has 12 residues. The germline V gene encodes CDR1 MDHEN and CDR2 SYDVKM. CDR3: CASSLRSGELFF. CDR3 nucleotide sequence: TGTGCCAGCAGTTTACGTTCCGGGGAGCTGTTTTTT.

The V gene is TRBV6-6, the J gene TRBJ1-2; possible D gene TRBD1, 5 bases. This CDR3 has 15 residues. CDR1 is MNHNY and CDR2 is SVGAGI in the germline V gene (reference sequence). Between the trimmed V and J ends, which lost 4 bases and 4 bases, there was a span of 16 bases. CDR3 sequence reads: CASSSNEQDFYGYTF. For the CDR3, the DNA is TGTGCCAGCAGTTCGAATGAACAGGATTTCTATGGCTACACCTTC.

This clone was counted between two and nine times. The genes are TRBV28 and TRBJ1-2; D gene uncertain. The length of the CDR3 is 14 residues. V shed 5 bases and J shed 3 bases, with 13 bases lying between them. Germline CDR1 is MDHEN and CDR2 is SYDVKM. CDR3 amino acids: CASSLTGGYYGYTF. The CDR3 DNA sequence: TGTGCCAGCAGTCTGACCGGCGGTTACTATGGCTACACCTTC.

Regarding this clone: One junction end disagrees with the germline gene, perhaps due to a read error. The CDR3 coding sequence is TGCAGTGCTAGACCCGAAGGGGGCCCCCTCTTC. Residues: CSARPEGGPLF. The chain joins TRBV20-1 to TRBJ1-2, with TRBD1 matching over 7 bases. The CDR3 covers 11 residues. Germline CDR1 reads DFQATT; CDR2 reads SNEGSKA (reference sequence).

This clone showed up just once. V is TRBV19 and J is TRBJ1-2; TRBD1 matches at 8 bases. The CDR3 loop spans 17 amino acids. In germline, CDR1 is LNHDA, CDR2 SQIVND (reference sequence). The V gene end was trimmed by 6 bases and the J gene end by 5 bases; junction bases not matched to a gene: 17. In DNA, the CDR3 is TGTGCCAGTAGCTTGACCGGGACAGGTCCCCTTTGGTATGGCTACACCTTC. It specifies CASSLTGTGPLWYGYTF.